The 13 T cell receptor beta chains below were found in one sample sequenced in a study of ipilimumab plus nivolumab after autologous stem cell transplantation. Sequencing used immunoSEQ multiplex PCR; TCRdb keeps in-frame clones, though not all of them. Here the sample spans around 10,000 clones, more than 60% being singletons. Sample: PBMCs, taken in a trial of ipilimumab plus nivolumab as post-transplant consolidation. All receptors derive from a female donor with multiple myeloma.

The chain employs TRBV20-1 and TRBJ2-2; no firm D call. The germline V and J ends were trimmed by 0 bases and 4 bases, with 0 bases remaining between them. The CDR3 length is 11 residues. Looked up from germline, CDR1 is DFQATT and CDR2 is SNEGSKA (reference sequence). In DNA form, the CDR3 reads TGCAGTGCTAGAGACACCGGGGAGCTGTTTTTT. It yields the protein CSARDTGELFF.

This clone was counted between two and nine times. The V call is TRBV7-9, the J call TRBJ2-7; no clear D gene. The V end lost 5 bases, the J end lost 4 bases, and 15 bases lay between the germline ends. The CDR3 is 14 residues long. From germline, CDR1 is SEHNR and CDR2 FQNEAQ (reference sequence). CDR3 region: CASSPRTASYEQYF. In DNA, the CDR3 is TGTGCCAGCAGCCCCAGGACGGCATCGTACGAGCAGTACTTC. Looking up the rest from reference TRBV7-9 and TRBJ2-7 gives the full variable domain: DTGVSQNPRHKITKRGQNVTFRCDPISEHNRLYWYRQTLGQGPEFLTYFQNEAQLEKSRLLSDRFSAERPKGSFSTLEIQRTEQGDSAMYLCASSPRTASYEQYFGPGTRLTVT.

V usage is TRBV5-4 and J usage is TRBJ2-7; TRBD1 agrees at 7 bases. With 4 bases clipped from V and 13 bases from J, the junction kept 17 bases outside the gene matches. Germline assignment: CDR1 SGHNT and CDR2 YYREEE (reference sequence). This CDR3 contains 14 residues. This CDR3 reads CASSQAGGRDSLYF. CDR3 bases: TGTGCCAGCAGCCAAGCCGGAGGCCGGGACAGCCTTTACTTC. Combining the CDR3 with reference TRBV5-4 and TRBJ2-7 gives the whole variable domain ETGVTQSPTHLIKTRGQQVTLRCSSQSGHNTVSWYQQALGQGPQFIFQYYREEENGRGNFPPRFSGLQFPNYSSELNVNALELDDSALYLCASSQAGGRDSLYFGPGTRLTVT.

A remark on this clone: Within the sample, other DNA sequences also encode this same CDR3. DNA for the CDR3: TGTGCCAGCAGCCCCGGGACTAGCGGGAGGCTTAGCGCAGATACGCAGTATTTT. It codes for CASSPGTSGRLSADTQYF. This chain connects TRBV11-2 to TRBJ2-3; 15 nucleotides line up with TRBD2. Germline CDR1 SGHAT, CDR2 FQNNGV. The CDR3 totals 18 residues. V was clipped by 5 bases and J by 4 bases; unmatched bases: 10.

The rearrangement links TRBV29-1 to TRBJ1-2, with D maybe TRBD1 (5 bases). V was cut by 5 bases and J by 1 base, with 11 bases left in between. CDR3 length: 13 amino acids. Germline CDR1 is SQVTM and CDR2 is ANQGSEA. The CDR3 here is CSVRQGINYGYTF. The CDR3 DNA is TGCAGCGTTAGGCAGGGAATTAACTATGGCTACACCTTC.

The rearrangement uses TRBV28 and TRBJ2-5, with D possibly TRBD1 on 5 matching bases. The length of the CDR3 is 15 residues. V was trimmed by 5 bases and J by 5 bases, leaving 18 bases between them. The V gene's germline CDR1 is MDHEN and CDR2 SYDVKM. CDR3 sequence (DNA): TGTGCCAGCAGTGTCCAGGGTTTTCACGGGGAGACCCAGTACTTC. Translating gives CASSVQGFHGETQYF.

CDR3 loop: CASSPPGGTSGNTIYF. CDR3 sequence (DNA): TGTGCCAGCAGCCCGCCGGGAGGGACCTCTGGAAACACCATATATTTT. The rearrangement links TRBV7-9 to TRBJ1-3; possibly TRBD1 for D (5 bases). This CDR3 is 16 amino acids long. Germline loops: CDR1 SEHNR, CDR2 FQNEAQ (reference sequence). The ends were cut back, 5 bases at V and 0 bases at J, with 14 bases in the middle.

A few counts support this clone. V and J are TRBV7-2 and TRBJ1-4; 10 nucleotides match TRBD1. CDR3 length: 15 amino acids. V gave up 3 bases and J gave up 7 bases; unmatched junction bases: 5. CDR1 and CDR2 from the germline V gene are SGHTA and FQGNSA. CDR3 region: CASSFLGQGSEKLFF. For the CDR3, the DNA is TGTGCCAGCAGCTTCCTGGGACAGGGGAGTGAAAAACTGTTTTTT.

The DNA of the CDR3 is TGTGCCAGTAGTAGTCGCCCTAGCGTTGAGCAGTTCTTC. This codes for CASSSRPSVEQFF. The chain is built from TRBV19 and TRBJ2-1; maybe TRBD2 (6 bases). Germline lookup yields CDR1 LNHDA and CDR2 SQIVND (reference sequence). This CDR3 is built from 13 residues. Trimming pared 4 bases from V and 9 bases from J, leaving 13 bases between.

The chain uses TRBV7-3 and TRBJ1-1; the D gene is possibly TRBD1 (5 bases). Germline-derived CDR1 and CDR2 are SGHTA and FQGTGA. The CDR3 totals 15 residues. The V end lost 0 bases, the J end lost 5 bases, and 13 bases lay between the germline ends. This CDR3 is CASSLTGTPLTEAFF. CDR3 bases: TGTGCCAGCAGCTTAACAGGGACCCCCTTGACTGAAGCTTTCTTT.

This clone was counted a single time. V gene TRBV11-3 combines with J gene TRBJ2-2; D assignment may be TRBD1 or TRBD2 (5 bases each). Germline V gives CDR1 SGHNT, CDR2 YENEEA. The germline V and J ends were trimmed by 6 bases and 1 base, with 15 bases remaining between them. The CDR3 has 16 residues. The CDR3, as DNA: TGTGCCAGCAGACCCTCGGGGACCGGGAACACCGGGGAGCTGTTTTTT. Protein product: CASRPSGTGNTGELFF.

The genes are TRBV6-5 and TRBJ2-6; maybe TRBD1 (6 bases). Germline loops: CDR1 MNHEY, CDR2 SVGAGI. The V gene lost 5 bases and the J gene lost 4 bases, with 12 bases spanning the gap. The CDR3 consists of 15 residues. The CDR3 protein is CASSTGISGANVLTF. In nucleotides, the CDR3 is TGTGCCAGCAGTACAGGGATCTCCGGGGCCAACGTCCTGACTTTC.

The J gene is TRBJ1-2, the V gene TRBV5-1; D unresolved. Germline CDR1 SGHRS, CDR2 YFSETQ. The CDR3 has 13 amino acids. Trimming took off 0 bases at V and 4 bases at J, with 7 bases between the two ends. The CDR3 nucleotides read TGCGCCAGCAGCTTGGCCCCAAGCTATGGCTACACCTTC. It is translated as CASSLAPSYGYTF.